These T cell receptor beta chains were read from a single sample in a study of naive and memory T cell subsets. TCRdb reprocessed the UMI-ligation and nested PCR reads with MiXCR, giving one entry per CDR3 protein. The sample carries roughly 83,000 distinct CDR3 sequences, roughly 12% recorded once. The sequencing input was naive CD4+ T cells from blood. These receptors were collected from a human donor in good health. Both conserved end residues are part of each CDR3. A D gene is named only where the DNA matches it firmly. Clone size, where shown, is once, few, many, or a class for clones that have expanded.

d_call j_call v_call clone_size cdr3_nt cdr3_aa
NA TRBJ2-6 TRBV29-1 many TGCAGCGTGATCGGGACGATCTCTGGGGCCAACGTCCTGACTTTC CSVIGTISGANVLTF
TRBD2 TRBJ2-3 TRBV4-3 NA TGCGCCAGCAGCCAAGGTAGCGGGAGGGCAGCAGTCGATACGCAGTATTTT CASSQGSGRAAVDTQYF
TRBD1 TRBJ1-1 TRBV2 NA TGTGCCAGCAGTTACAGGGGAGGGACTGAAGCTTTCTTT CASSYRGGTEAFF
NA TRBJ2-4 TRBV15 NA TGTGCCACCAGCAGACAGGGTCAAGCCAAAAACATTCAGTACTTC CATSRQGQAKNIQYF
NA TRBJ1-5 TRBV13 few TGTGCCAGCAGCTTTGGTCCGGAGCCCCAGCATTTT CASSFGPEPQHF
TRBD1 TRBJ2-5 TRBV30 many TGTGCCTGGAGTCCCTCAGGGACAGGGAGGGAGACCCAGTACTTC CAWSPSGTGRETQYF
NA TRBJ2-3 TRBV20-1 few TGCAGTGATCGTCCGTCTAGCACAGATACGCAGTATTTT CSDRPSSTDTQYF
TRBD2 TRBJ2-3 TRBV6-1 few TGTGCCAGCAGTGGGAGAGGACTAGCGGGGGGGATTGATACGCAGTATTTT CASSGRGLAGGIDTQYF
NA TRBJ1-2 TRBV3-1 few TGTGCCAGCAGTCCTCGAGACCTCCGTCCCTATGGCTACACCTTC CASSPRDLRPYGYTF
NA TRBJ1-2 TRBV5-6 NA TGTGCCAGCAGCTTGGAAGGACCAAGAGGCTACACCTTC CASSLEGPRGYTF
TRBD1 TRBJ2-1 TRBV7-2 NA TGTGCCAGCAGCCGACAGGGGTCCTACAATGAGCAGTTCTTC CASSRQGSYNEQFF
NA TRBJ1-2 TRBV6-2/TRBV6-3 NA TGTGCCAGCAGTTACGACAGGACCATCTATGGCTACACCTTC CASSYDRTIYGYTF
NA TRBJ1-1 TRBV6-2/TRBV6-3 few TGTGCCACTACCCAGGGTCTGGCGAACACTGAAGCTTTCTTT CATTQGLANTEAFF
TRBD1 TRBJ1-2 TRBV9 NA TGTGCCAGCCGACAGGGCGGAAACTATGGCTACACCTTC CASRQGGNYGYTF
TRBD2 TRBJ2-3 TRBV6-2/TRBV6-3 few TGTGCCAGCAGTATGACTAGCGGGAACGCAGATACGCAGTATTTT CASSMTSGNADTQYF
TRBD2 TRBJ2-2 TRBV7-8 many TGTGCCAGCAGACCCGGGACTAGGGAGACCGGGGAGCTGTTTTTT CASRPGTRETGELFF
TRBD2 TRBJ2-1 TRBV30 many TGTGCCTGGAGGACTAGCGGGAGCTCCAATGAGCAGTTCTTC CAWRTSGSSNEQFF
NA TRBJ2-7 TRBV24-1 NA TGTGCCACCAGTGATTACTCGAATGGACGCTACGAGCAGTACTTC CATSDYSNGRYEQYF
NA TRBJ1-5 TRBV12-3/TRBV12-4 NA TGTGCCAGCAGTTCTAATACGGGCAATCAGCCCCAGCATTTT CASSSNTGNQPQHF
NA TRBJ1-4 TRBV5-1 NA TGCGCCAGCAGCCGGGCGATCTGGGGACCCCAAGCAACTAATGAAAAACTGTTTTTT CASSRAIWGPQATNEKLFF
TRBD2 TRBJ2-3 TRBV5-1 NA TGCGCCAGCAGCCCCGGGCGCCCTAGCGGGGGGGTCACAGATACGCAGTATTTT CASSPGRPSGGVTDTQYF
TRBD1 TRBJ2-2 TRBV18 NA TGTGCCAGCTCGCCTACCGGGACAGGGGCCACCGGGGAGCTGTTTTTT CASSPTGTGATGELFF
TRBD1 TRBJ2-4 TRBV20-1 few TGCAGTGCTCCGGGACAGGAGGCCAAAAACATTCAGTACTTC CSAPGQEAKNIQYF
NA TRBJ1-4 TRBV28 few TGTGCCAGCAGACCGGGGCGTGAAAAACTGTTTTTT CASRPGREKLFF
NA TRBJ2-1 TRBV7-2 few TGTGCCAGCAGCCCCCAGCTCGTAGTCCTCGTCAATGAGCAGTTCTTC CASSPQLVVLVNEQFF
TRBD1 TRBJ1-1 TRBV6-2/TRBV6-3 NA TGTGCCAGCAGTTCGCCCAACAGGGGCACTGAAGCTTTCTTT CASSSPNRGTEAFF
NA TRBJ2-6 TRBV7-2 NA TGTGCCAGCAGCTTAGGCGGAACGGCTGGGGCCAACGTCCTGACTTTC CASSLGGTAGANVLTF
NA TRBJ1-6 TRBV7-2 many TGTGCCAGCAGCTCCCGGGGGGTAAGGTCACCCCTCCACTTT CASSSRGVRSPLHF
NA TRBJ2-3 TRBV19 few TGTGCCAGTAGTGCTACCGCAAGCACAGATACGCAGTATTTT CASSATASTDTQYF
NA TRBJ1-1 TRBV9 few TGTGCCAGCAGCGTTGACTGGGGGAACACTGAAGCTTTCTTT CASSVDWGNTEAFF
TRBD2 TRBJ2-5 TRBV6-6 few TGTGCCAGCAACTCGGGGGGGGCGGGCGAAGAGACCCAGTACTTC CASNSGGAGEETQYF
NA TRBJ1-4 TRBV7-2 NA TGTGCCAGCAGCGAGACCGGGGCTAATGAAAAACTGTTTTTT CASSETGANEKLFF
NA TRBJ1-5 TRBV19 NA TGTGCCAGTAGGGCCCCAAGGGAACAGCCCCAGCATTTT CASRAPREQPQHF
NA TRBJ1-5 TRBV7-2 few TGTGCCAGCAGCTCGACAAGTAGCAATCAGCCCCAGCATTTT CASSSTSSNQPQHF
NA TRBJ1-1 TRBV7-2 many TGTGCCAGCTCCCTAGAATATAGGGCCACTGAAGCTTTCTTT CASSLEYRATEAFF
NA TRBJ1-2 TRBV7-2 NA TGTGCCAGCAGCCCGCGTCTAGTAGGTCATGGCTACACCTTC CASSPRLVGHGYTF
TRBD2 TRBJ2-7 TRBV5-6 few TGTGCCAGCAGCCCCCCGGCTAGCGGGACGGTGCAGTACTTC CASSPPASGTVQYF
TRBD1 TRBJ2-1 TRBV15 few TGTGCCACCAGCCCCGGGACAGGGAATAATGAGCAGTTCTTC CATSPGTGNNEQFF
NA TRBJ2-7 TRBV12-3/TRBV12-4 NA TGTGCCAGCAGTTTTTCGACAGGTGAAACCGACGAGCAGTACTTC CASSFSTGETDEQYF
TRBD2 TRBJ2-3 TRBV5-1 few TGCGCCAGCAGCTTGGGGACTAGCGGTGATACGCAGTATTTT CASSLGTSGDTQYF
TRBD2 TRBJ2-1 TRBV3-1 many TGTGCCAGCAGCCTACCGGGACTAGTTGAGCAGTTCTTC CASSLPGLVEQFF
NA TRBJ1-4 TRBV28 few TGTGCCAGCAGTCCGAGGCGCGGGGGGAGTGAAGAAAAACTGTTTTTT CASSPRRGGSEEKLFF
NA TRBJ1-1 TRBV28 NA TGTGCCAGCAGCACCATTGCTTTTCCTTCCCCTGAAGCTTTCTTT CASSTIAFPSPEAFF
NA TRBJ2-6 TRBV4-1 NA TGCGCCAGCAGCCACACAGGGCCCGGGGCCAACGTCCTGACTTTC CASSHTGPGANVLTF
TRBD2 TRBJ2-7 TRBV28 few TGTGCCAGCAGTTTAGGGGGGACTAGCATTACCTACGAGCAGTACTTC CASSLGGTSITYEQYF
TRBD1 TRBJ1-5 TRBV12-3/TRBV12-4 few TGTGCCAGCAGTCCCTCCTTGGGACAGGTAAATCAGCCCCAGCATTTT CASSPSLGQVNQPQHF
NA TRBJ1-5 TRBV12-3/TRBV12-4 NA TGTGCCAGCAGCGGGGATCAGGGGAGAGGACAGCCCCAGCATTTT CASSGDQGRGQPQHF
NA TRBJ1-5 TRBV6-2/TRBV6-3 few TGTGCCAGCAGTCGCGGGGGGGCCGGTCAGCCCCAGCATTTT CASSRGGAGQPQHF
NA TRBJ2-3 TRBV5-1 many TGCGCCAGCAGAAACGGGACTAGCACAGATACGCAGTATTTT CASRNGTSTDTQYF
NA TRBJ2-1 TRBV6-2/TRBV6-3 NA TGTGCCAGCAGTTACGGATTCCCAGGGGAGGGCTACAATGAGCAGTTCTTC CASSYGFPGEGYNEQFF
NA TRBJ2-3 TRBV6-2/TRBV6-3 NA TGTGCCAGCTCAACGTCAGGCGATACGCAGTATTTT CASSTSGDTQYF
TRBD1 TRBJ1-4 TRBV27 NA TGTGCCAGCAGCTTCACAGGGGCTAAGGAAAAACTGTTTTTT CASSFTGAKEKLFF
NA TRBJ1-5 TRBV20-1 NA TGCAGTGCTGGACAAACAGGGAATCAGCCCCAGCATTTT CSAGQTGNQPQHF
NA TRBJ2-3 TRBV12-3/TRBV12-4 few TGTGCCAGCAGTTTAGATGGAGATACGCAGTATTTT CASSLDGDTQYF
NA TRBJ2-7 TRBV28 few TGTGCCAGCAGTTTTTTCGGGGCTGGCTTTGTCTACGAGCAGTACTTC CASSFFGAGFVYEQYF
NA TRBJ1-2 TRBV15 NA TGTGCCACCAGCAGAGATATGGTAGGGCGCTATGGCTACACCTTC CATSRDMVGRYGYTF
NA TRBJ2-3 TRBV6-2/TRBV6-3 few TGTGCCAGCAGCCCTAGCCCTCCTTTGGTCCGCACAGATACGCAGTATTTT CASSPSPPLVRTDTQYF
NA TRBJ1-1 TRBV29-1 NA TGCAGCGTTAGGCAGCAACACGGGCGGGCTGAAGCTTTCTTT CSVRQQHGRAEAFF
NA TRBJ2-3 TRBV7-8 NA TGTGCCAGCAGCCACTACATCACAGATACGCAGTATTTT CASSHYITDTQYF